These 5 T cell receptor beta chains were all obtained from the same sample, sequenced in a study of cytomegalovirus exposure and HLA in healthy donors. The PCR was carried out with 60 Vbeta primers and 13 Jbeta primers. TCRdb keeps only in-frame clones here, not all; method: immunoSEQ multiplex PCR. Found here are 150,000 to 180,000 clones, about four fifths of them singletons; the top ten hold 2.8%. The sample taken for sequencing was PBMCs. These TCRs come from a man aged 18 to 29 in good health and CMV-seronegative.

Only one count was recorded for this clone. This rearrangement joins TRBV11-2 to TRBJ1-6, with TRBD1 matching over 9 bases. The CDR3 length is 16 residues. V shed 6 bases, J shed 2 bases, and the junction held 5 bases outside the gene matches. The germline gives CDR1 SGHAT, CDR2 FQNNGV. The CDR3 DNA follows: TGTGCCAGCAGTGGACAGGGGACGGCCTATAATTCACCCCTCCACTTT. This encodes CASSGQGTAYNSPLHF.

This clone was found once. J is TRBJ2-1 and V is TRBV19, with 8 bases identical to TRBD2. Germline V lookup: CDR1 LNHDA, CDR2 SQIVND (reference sequence). V dropped 6 bases and J dropped 5; count of bases not matched to a gene: 9. The CDR3 length is 15 residues. Here the CDR3 DNA reads TGTGCCAGTAGGTCCATAGCGGGACAAAACAATGAGCAGTTCTTC. This encodes CASRSIAGQNNEQFF.

The rearrangement links TRBV6-5 to TRBJ2-7; D call uncertain. Germline V gene data show CDR1 as MNHEY and CDR2 as SVGAGI. Trimming shortened V by 1 base and J by 0 bases, and 7 bases separated the two germline ends. This CDR3 is 14 amino acids long. The CDR3 DNA follows: TGTGCCAGCAGTTACTGGGCTGCCTCCTACGAGCAGTACTTC. Translation: CASSYWAASYEQYF.

The V gene is TRBV29-1, the J gene TRBJ2-2; TRBD1 aligns across 9 bases. V was pared by 3 bases and J by 6 bases, with 8 bases of the junction left unmatched. The length of the CDR3 is 15 residues. Germline lookup yields CDR1 SQVTM and CDR2 ANQGSEA. The CDR3 DNA sequence: TGCAGCGTTGATATGGACAGGGGTGGTTCCGGGGAGCTGTTTTTT. Amino acids: CSVDMDRGGSGELFF.

This chain links TRBV7-8 with TRBJ1-5; D not certain. The CDR3 sequence is 14 residues long. With 3 bases removed from V and 1 base from J, the gap between germline ends came to 7 bases. Per germline, CDR1 SGHVS and CDR2 FQNEAQ. Here the CDR3 reads CASSLAESNQPQHF. The CDR3 DNA reads TGTGCCAGCAGCTTGGCAGAAAGCAATCAGCCCCAGCATTTT.